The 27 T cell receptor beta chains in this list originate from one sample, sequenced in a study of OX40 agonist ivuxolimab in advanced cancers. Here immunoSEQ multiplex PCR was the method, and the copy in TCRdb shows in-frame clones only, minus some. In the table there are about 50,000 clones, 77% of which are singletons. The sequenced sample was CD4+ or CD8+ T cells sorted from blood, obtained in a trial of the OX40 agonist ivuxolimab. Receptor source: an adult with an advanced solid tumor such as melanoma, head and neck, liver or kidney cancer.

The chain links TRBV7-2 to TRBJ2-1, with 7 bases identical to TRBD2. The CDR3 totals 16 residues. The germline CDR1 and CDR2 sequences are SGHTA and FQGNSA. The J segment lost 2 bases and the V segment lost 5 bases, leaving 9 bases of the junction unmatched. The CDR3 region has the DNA TGTGCCAGCAGCCTCGTTGCGGGAGCGACCTACAATGAGCAGTTCTTC. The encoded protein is CASSLVAGATYNEQFF.

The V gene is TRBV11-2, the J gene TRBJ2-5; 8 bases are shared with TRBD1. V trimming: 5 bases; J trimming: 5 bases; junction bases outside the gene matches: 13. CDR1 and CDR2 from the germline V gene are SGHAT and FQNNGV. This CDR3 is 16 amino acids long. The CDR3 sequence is CASSPFPDRVQETQYF. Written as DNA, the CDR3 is TGTGCCAGCAGCCCCTTCCCGGACAGGGTGCAGGAGACCCAGTACTTC.

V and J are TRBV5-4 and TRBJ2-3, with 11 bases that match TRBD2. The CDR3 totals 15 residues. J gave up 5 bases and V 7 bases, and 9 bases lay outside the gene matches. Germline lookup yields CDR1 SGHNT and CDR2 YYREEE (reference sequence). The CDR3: CASADSGRGGDTQYF. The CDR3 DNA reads TGTGCCAGCGCCGATAGCGGGAGGGGGGGAGATACGCAGTATTTT.

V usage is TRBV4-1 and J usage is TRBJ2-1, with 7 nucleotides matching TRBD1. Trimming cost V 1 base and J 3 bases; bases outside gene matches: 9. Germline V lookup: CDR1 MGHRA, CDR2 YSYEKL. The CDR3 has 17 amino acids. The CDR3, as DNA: TGCGCCAGCAGCCAAGGCCCCACAGGGGTTATCTACAATGAGCAGTTCTTC. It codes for CASSQGPTGVIYNEQFF.

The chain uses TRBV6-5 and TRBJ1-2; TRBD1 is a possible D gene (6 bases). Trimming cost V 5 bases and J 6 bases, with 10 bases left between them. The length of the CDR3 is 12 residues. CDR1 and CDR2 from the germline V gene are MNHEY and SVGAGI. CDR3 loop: CASSPGQHGYTF. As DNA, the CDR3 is TGTGCCAGCAGTCCCGGACAGCATGGCTACACCTTC.

The CDR3 sequence: CASSLVAGSNQPQHF. The CDR3 DNA reads TGTGCCAGCAGCTTGGTCGCGGGGAGCAATCAGCCCCAGCATTTT. The chain uses TRBV5-5 and TRBJ1-5; D call uncertain. CDR1 and CDR2 (germline): SGHKS, YYEKEE (reference sequence). V was shortened by 0 bases and J by 1 base, with 8 bases between the two germline ends. CDR3 length: 15 residues.

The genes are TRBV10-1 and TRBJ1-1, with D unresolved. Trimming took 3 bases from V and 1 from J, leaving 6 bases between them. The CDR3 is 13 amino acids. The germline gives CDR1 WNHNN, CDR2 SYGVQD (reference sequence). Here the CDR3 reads CASSDEKNTEAFF. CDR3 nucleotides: TGCGCCAGCAGTGATGAGAAGAACACTGAAGCTTTCTTT.

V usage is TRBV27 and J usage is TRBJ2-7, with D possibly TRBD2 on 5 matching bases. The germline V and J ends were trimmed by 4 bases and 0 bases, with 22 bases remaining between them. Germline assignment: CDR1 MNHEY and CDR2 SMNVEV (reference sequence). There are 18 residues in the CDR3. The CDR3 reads CASSSSLLQRSSSYEQYF. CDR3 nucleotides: TGTGCCAGCAGTTCCTCCCTTCTGCAGCGGTCGAGCTCCTACGAGCAGTACTTC.

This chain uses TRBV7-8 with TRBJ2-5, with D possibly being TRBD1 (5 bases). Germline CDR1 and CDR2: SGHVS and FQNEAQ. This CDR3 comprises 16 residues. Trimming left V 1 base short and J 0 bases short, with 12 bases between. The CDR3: CASSLEGEWYQETQYF. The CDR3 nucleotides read TGTGCCAGCAGCTTAGAAGGGGAATGGTACCAAGAGACCCAGTACTTC. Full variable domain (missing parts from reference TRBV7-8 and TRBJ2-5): GAGVSQSPRYKVAKRGQDVALRCDPISGHVSLFWYQQALGQGPEFLTYFQNEAQLDKSGLPSDRFFAERPEGSVSTLKIQRTQQEDSAVYLCASSLEGEWYQETQYFGPGTRLLVL.

The CDR3 DNA sequence: TGTGCCAGCAGTTTACACCCTAGCGGGAGGTTATCCTACGAGCAGTACTTC. Its protein product is CASSLHPSGRLSYEQYF. The J gene is TRBJ2-7, the V gene TRBV27; TRBD2 matches 11 bases. The length of the CDR3 is 17 residues. V was clipped by 2 bases and J by 1 base; unmatched bases: 7. Germline CDR1 and CDR2: MNHEY and SMNVEV (reference sequence).

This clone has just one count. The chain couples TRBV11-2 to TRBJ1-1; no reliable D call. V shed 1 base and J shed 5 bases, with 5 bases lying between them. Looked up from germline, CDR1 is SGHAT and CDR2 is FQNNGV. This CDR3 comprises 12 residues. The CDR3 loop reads CASSLGDTEAFF. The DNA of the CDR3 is TGTGCCAGCAGCTTAGGGGATACTGAAGCTTTCTTT.

In DNA form, the CDR3 reads TGCGCCAGCAGCTTAATTGGGACAGGGAGATTCGATGAGCAGTTCTTC. Translation gives CASSLIGTGRFDEQFF. The chain links TRBV5-1 to TRBJ2-1; the match to TRBD1 covers 9 bases. This CDR3 has 16 residues. CDR1 is SGHRS and CDR2 is YFSETQ in the germline V gene. Trimming cost V 2 bases and J 8 bases; bases outside gene matches: 11.

The CDR3 reads CASGLVPRAGGPGEQYF. CDR3 DNA: TGTGCTAGTGGTTTGGTCCCACGGGCGGGGGGCCCCGGCGAGCAGTACTTC. The chain recombines TRBV12-5 with TRBJ2-7, with TRBD2 matching over 8 bases. The germline V gene encodes CDR1 LGHNT and CDR2 FRNRAP. The CDR3 has 17 residues. The trim removed 0 bases at V and 6 bases at J, leaving 13 bases unmatched.

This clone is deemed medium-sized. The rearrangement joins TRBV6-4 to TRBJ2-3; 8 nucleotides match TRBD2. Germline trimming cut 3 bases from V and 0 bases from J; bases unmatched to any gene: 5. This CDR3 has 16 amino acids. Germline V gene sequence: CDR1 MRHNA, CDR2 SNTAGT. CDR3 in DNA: TGTGCCAGCAGTGAAAGGGCTAGCGGGAGCACAGATACGCAGTATTTT. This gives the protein CASSERASGSTDTQYF.

In nucleotides, the CDR3 is TGCGCCAGCAGCTTGCAAGGACAGGGCTTATACGAGCAGTACTTC. It encodes CASSLQGQGLYEQYF. This rearrangement joins TRBV5-1 to TRBJ2-7, with 8 bases that match TRBD1. The CDR3 is 15 residues long. The V gene's germline CDR1 is SGHRS and CDR2 YFSETQ. V shed 1 base, J shed 4 bases, and the junction held 7 bases outside the gene matches.

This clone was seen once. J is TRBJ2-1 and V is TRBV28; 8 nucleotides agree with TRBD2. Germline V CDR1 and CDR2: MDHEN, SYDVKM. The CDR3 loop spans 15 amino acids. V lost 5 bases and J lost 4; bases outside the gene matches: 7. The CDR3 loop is CASSQTASGYNEQFF. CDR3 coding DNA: TGTGCCAGCAGTCAGACGGCTAGCGGGTACAATGAGCAGTTCTTC.

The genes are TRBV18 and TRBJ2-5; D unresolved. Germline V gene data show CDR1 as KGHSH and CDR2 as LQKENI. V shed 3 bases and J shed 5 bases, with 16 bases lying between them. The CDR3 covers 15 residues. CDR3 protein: CASSPNRAKGETQYF. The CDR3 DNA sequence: TGTGCCAGCTCACCGAACCGGGCCAAAGGGGAGACCCAGTACTTC.

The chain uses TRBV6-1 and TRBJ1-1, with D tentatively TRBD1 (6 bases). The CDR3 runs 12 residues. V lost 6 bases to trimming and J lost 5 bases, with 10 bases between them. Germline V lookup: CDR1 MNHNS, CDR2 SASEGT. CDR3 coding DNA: TGTGCCAGCAGGGGGGGGCGGACTGAAGCTTTCTTT. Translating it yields CASRGGRTEAFF.

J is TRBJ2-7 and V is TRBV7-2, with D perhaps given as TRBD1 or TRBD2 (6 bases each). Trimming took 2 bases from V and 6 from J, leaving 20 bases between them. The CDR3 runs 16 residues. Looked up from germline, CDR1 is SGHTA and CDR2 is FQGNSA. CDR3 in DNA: TGTGCCAGCAGCTTAAGGGGGGCAGGGTGGGTGCGCGAGCAGTACTTC. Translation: CASSLRGAGWVREQYF.

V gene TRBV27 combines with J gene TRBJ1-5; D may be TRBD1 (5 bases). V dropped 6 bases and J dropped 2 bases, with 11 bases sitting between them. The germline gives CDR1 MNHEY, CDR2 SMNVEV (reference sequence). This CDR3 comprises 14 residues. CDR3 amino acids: CASRPGTGNQPQHF. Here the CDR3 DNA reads TGTGCCAGCAGGCCCGGGACGGGCAATCAGCCCCAGCATTTT.

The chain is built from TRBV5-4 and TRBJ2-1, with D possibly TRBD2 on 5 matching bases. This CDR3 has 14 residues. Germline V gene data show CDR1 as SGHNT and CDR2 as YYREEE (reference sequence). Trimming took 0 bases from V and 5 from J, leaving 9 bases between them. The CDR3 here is CASSLVGRDNEQFF. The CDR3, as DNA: TGTGCCAGCAGCTTGGTAGGGCGGGACAATGAGCAGTTCTTC.

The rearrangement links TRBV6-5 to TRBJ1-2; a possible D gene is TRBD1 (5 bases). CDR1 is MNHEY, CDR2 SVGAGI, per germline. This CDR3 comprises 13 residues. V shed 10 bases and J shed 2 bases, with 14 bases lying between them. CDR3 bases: TGTGCCACTGCCCGGGGCCTCAACTATGGCTACACCTTC. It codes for CATARGLNYGYTF.

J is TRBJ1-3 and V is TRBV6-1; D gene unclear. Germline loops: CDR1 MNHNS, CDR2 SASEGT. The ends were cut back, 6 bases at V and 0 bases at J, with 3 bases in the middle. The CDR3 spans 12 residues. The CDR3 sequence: CASSPSGNTIYF. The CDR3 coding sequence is TGTGCCAGCAGCCCCTCTGGAAACACCATATATTTT.

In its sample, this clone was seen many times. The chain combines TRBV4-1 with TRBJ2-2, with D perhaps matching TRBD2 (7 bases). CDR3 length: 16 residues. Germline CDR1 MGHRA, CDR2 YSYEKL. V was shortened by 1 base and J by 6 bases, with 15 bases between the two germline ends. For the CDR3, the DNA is TGCGCCAGCAGCCAAGTCGACCTGCGGGGGCCCGGGGAGCTGTTTTTT. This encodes CASSQVDLRGPGELFF.

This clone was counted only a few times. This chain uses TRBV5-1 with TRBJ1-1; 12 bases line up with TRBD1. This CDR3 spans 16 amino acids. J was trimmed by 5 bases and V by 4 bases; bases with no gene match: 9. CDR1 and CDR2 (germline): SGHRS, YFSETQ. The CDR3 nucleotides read TGCGCCAGCAGCACCGGGACAGGGGGCGCAGGGACTGAAGCTTTCTTT. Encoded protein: CASSTGTGGAGTEAFF.

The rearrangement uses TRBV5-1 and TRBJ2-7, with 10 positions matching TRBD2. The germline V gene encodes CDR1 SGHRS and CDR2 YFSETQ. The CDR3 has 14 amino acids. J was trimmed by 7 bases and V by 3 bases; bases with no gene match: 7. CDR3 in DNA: TGCGCCAGCAGCTCTAGCGGGGGTGAGCGGGAGCAGTACTTC. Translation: CASSSSGGEREQYF.

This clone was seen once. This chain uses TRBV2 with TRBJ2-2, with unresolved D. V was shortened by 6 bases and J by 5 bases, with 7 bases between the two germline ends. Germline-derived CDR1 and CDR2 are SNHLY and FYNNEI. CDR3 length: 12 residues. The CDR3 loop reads CASSLLTGELFF. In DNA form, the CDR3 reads TGTGCCAGCAGCCTCCTAACCGGGGAGCTGTTTTTT.